This TCR beta chain stems from a study of blood T cell repertoires in COVID-19. Looking at the study overall: COVID-19 samples from acute and convalescent phases originated in the United States, Italy and Spain. In each case, the material was cDNA or gDNA derived from T cells, B-cell-depleted T cells, or PBMCs.

Original data processing: Amplification of reference gene primers was used by the study to estimate nucleated cell counts. Method: immunoSEQ multiplex PCR; TCRdb's copy keeps in-frame clones and lacks some. V, J and clone size are taken as reported in that table, and D and trimming were inferred from the DNA itself. Counted here are more than 75,000 clones, around 88% occurring once; the ten biggest clones make up roughly 8.1%. This sequence originates from a woman in her seventies with acute or convalescent COVID-19. Input material: peripheral blood.

As DNA, the CDR3 is TGTGCCAGCAGGCGTACAGGGGGCGGTAACGAGCAGTACTTC. This codes for CASRRTGGGNEQYF. This rearrangement joins TRBV5-8 to TRBJ2-7, with 9 bases aligning to TRBD1. Looked up from germline, CDR1 is SGHTS and CDR2 is YDEGEE. Trimming took 5 bases from V and 5 from J; bases not matched to a gene: 8. This CDR3 region has 14 residues.